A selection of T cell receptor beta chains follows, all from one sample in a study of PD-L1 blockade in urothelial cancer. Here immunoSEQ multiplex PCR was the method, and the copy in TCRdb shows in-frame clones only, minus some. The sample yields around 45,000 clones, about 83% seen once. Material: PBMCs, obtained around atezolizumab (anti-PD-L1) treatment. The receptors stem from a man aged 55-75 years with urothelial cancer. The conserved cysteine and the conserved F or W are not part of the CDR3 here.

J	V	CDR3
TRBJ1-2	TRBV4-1	ASSQRGVVDRGWGGYT
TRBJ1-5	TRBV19	ASSIGTGSGQPQH
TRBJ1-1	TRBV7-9	ASSLGRDVTEAF
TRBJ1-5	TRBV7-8	ASSPQTGGGQPQH
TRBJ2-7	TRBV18	ASSPPGQGNDEQY
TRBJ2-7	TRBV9	ASSVGGSSYEQY
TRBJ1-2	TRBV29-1	SVVAPLGYT
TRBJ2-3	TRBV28	ASSPSGGATDTQY
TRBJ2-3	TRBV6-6	ASSTPGQGMDTQY
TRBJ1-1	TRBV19	ASSGSGFTEAF
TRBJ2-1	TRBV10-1	ASSAGYNEQF
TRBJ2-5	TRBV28	ASSSPPWRTGNYQETQY
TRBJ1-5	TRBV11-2	ASSQTGIGPQH
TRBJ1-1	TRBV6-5	ATRTGDTEAF
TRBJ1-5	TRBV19	ASSIDTNNQPQH
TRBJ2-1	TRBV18	ASSPNRGFPNEQF
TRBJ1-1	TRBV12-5	ASARQLGNTEAF
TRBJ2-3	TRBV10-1	ASSEGQAADTQY
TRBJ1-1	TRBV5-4	ASSPMTGANTEAF
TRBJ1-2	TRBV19	ASSGPDIPSWDYGYT